One and the same sample provided the 19 T cell receptor beta chains below, sequenced in a study of CD8+CD57+ T cells in acquired aplastic anemia. TCR beta VDJ and CDR3 were profiled, and genomic DNA was the template. TCRdb independently ran MiXCR on the reads; one entry per CDR3 protein. This table holds hundreds of thousands of distinct CDR3 sequences, approximately 79% found once. Patients selected for sequencing had displayed CD8+CD57+ cell expansion by flow cytometry. The sequenced sample was sorted CD4+, CD8+, or CD8+CD57+ T cells (not recorded which) from PBMCs. The receptors derive from a human donor with aplastic anemia.

The CDR3, as DNA: TGTGCCAGCAGTGGGGGGGGGGGGGCGAACACTGAAGACACCTTC. Residues: CASSGGGGANTEDTF. This chain links TRBV2 with TRBJ1-2, with TRBD1 as a possible D gene (6 bases). The germline CDR1 and CDR2 sequences are SNHLY and FYNNEI. The V and J ends lost 4 bases and 12 bases respectively, with 24 bases between them. CDR3 length equals 15 residues. The whole variable domain, remainder taken from reference TRBV2 and TRBJ1-2, is EPEVTQTPSHQVTQMGQEVILRCVPISNHLYFYWYRQILGQKVEFLVSFYNNEISEKSEIFDDQFSVERPDGSNFTLKIRSTKLEDSAMYFCASSGGGGANTEDTFGSGTRLTVV.

This rearrangement joins TRBV6-2 or TRBV6-3 to TRBJ1-2; TRBD1 matches 9 bases. The CDR3 length is 17 residues. Germline V gene lookup returns CDR1 MNHEY and CDR2 SVGEGT. Trimming at V came to 2 bases and at J to 3 bases, leaving 10 bases not matched to a gene. CDR3: CASSYLRTGVQHYGYTF. CDR3 nucleotides: TGTGCCAGCAGTTACCTACGGACAGGGGTCCAACACTATGGCTACACCTTC.

The chain uses TRBV7-6 and TRBJ2-5; possibly TRBD2 for D (5 bases). CDR1 and CDR2 from the germline V gene are SGHVS and FNYEAQ. V was pared by 0 bases and J by 11 bases, with 19 bases between. The CDR3 loop spans 15 amino acids. The CDR3 region is CASSLAHGKKVTQYF. The CDR3 DNA sequence: TGTGCCAGCAGCTTAGCCCACGGGAAAAAAGTGACTCAGTACTTC.

V and J are TRBV11-1 and TRBJ2-3, with a weak D call TRBD2 (5 bases). Trimming pared 8 bases from V and 3 bases from J, leaving 12 bases between. The germline gives CDR1 SGHAT, CDR2 FQDESV (reference sequence). The CDR3 covers 13 residues. The CDR3: CASGYERTDTQYF. The CDR3 region has the DNA TGTGCCAGCGGCTACGAGCGGACAGATACGCAGTATTTT.

This chain's CDR3 is CASSARGARGHNAQHF. DNA for the CDR3: TGTGCCAGCAGCGCACGGGGAGCGAGAGGCCACAATGCCCAGCATTTT. The chain has TRBV9 and TRBJ1-5; D call uncertain. Trimming shortened V by 3 bases and J by 11 bases, and 24 bases separated the two germline ends. The CDR3 totals 16 residues. CDR1 is SGDLS, CDR2 YYNGEE, per germline. Full variable domain (rest looked up from reference TRBV9 and TRBJ1-5): DSGVTQTPKHLITATGQRVTLRCSPRSGDLSVYWYQQSLDQGLQFLIQYYNGEERAKGNILERFSAQQFPDLHSELNLSSLELGDSALYFCASSARGARGHNAQHFGDGTRLSIL.

As to this clonotype: Lacking the conserved final phenylalanine or tryptophan, this CDR3 likely reflects a read error. This chain links TRBV7-3 with TRBJ2-5; D uncertain. This CDR3 contains 13 residues. With 6 bases removed from V and 1 base from J, the gap between germline ends came to 9 bases. Germline lookup yields CDR1 SGHTA and CDR2 FQGTGA. The CDR3, as DNA: TGTGCCAGCAGTATCCAAGGCCAAGAGACCCAGTACTGC. Protein: CASSIQGQETQYC.

A remark on this clonotype: This is likely a read error, given that the CDR3 carries no conserved phenylalanine or tryptophan at its end. The rearrangement joins TRBV15 to TRBJ2-6; 7 bases agree with TRBD2. The trim removed 5 bases at V and 8 bases at J, leaving 12 bases unmatched. The CDR3 consists of 16 residues. CDR1 and CDR2 (germline): LNHNV, YYDKDF (reference sequence). The CDR3 loop is CATSLAGSYGTNVLTS. CDR3 nucleotide sequence: TGTGCCACCAGCTTAGCGGGTAGCTACGGGACCAACGTCCTGACTTCC.

The CDR3 DNA reads TGTGCCAGCGGGGACGGGGGAACAGGTAGGAAGTATTTT. Translation: CASGDGGTGRKYF. The chain carries TRBV7-9 and TRBJ2-3, with D possibly matching TRBD2 (6 bases). The CDR3 sequence is 13 residues long. Between the trimmed V and J ends, which lost 8 bases and 13 bases, there was a span of 22 bases. The V gene's germline CDR1 is SEHNR and CDR2 FQNEAQ (reference sequence).

The J gene is TRBJ1-1, the V gene TRBV7-3, with TRBD1 matching 7 bases. This CDR3 is 15 amino acids long. The trim removed 7 bases at V and 1 base at J, leaving 9 bases unmatched. Germline V gene sequence: CDR1 SGHTA, CDR2 FQGTGA. The CDR3 DNA follows: TGTGCCAGCACCCTAGAGCGGACAGGGAACACTGAAGCTTTCTTT. This translates into CASTLERTGNTEAFF.

Only a few counts were recorded for this clonotype. The DNA is left out, because the CDR3 cannot be placed on it with certainty; the CDR3 is given as TCRdb lists it. The gene calls are TRBV7-9 and TRBJ2-1; no check of the table's D call, TRBD1, against the DNA was made. Germline V gene sequence: CDR1 SEHNR, CDR2 FQNEAQ (reference sequence). The CDR3 spans 16 residues, counting both ends. CDR3 residues: CASSPVGTVEYVGQFF.

Comments on this clonotype: At one boundary the junction diverges from the germline segment, which might be a read error. The J gene is TRBJ2-5, the V gene TRBV2; D not certain. Germline values: CDR1 SNHLY, CDR2 FYNNEI. The CDR3 is 14 residues long. The CDR3 bases are TGTGCCACCAGCTTAGGCTCCCGCCTAGAGACCGAGTACTTC. Translated: CATSLGSRLETEYF.

This clonotype occurred a few times. This chain connects TRBV5-1 to TRBJ2-3, with TRBD1 as a possible D gene (5 bases). The CDR3 runs 13 residues. Germline CDR1 is SGHRS and CDR2 is YFSETQ. Trimming took off 4 bases at V and 11 bases at J, with 17 bases between the two ends. The CDR3 spells CASSLSGANVQYF. In DNA form, the CDR3 reads TGCGCCAGCAGCCTTTCTGGGGCCAACGTGCAGTATTTT.

The chain couples TRBV7-9 to TRBJ1-1; 10 positions agree with TRBD1. The CDR3 has 16 residues. Germline-derived CDR1 and CDR2 are SEHNR and FQNEAQ (reference sequence). With 5 bases clipped from V and 11 bases from J, the junction kept 17 bases outside the gene matches. The chain's CDR3 is CASSAGGTGVNTQAFF. The CDR3 DNA sequence: TGTGCCAGCAGCGCAGGGGGGACAGGGGTCAACACTCAGGCTTTCTTT.

The V gene is TRBV15, the J gene TRBJ1-1; D unresolved. V lost 4 bases to trimming and J lost 1 base, with 7 bases between them. Per the germline V gene, CDR1 is LNHNV and CDR2 is YYDKDF (reference sequence). The CDR3 is 13 residues long. This CDR3 reads CATSTAGNTEAFF. CDR3 coding DNA: TGTGCCACCAGCACCGCAGGGAACACTGAAGCTTTCTTT.

For this clonotype: Likely a read error: the CDR3 ends without its conserved phenylalanine or tryptophan. The DNA is left out, because the CDR3 cannot be placed on it with certainty; the CDR3 is given as TCRdb lists it. V is TRBV7-3 and J is TRBJ2-4; TRBD2 was called by the table and not checked on the DNA. Both ends counted, the CDR3 spans 12 residues. Germline CDR1 and CDR2: SGHTA and FQGTGA. The CDR3: CASSSGTSGRTY.

On this clonotype: Germline is not matched at one junction end, which may reflect a read error. The chain joins TRBV9 to TRBJ2-5; tentatively, D is TRBD2 (6 bases). The CDR3 spans 14 residues. Germline-derived CDR1 and CDR2 are SGDLS and YYNGEE. The CDR3 region has the DNA TGTGCCAGCAGTGATGGGGGGTTCCAAGAGCCCCACTACTTC. This gives the protein CASSDGGFQEPHYF. The full variable domain, in which reference TRBV9 and TRBJ2-5 provide the parts outside the CDR3, is DSGVTQTPKHLITATGQRVTLRCSPRSGDLSVYWYQQSLDQGLQFLIQYYNGEERAKGNILERFSAQQFPDLHSELNLSSLELGDSALYFCASSDGGFQEPHYFGPGTRLLVL.

The count of this clonotype is one. The chain employs TRBV9 and TRBJ2-3; the D is unclear. The CDR3 has 15 residues. V was cut by 5 bases and J by 13 bases, with 26 bases left in between. Germline loops: CDR1 SGDLS, CDR2 YYNGEE. The CDR3 loop reads CASRAAGKIEDFEYF. DNA for the CDR3: TGTGCCAGCAGAGCAGCTGGGAAGATTGAGGATTTCGAGTATTTT.

A note on this clonotype: This may come from a read error, since a much larger clone is one base off. For the CDR3, the DNA is TGTGCCAGCAGCTTAGCGGGAAGTCCCGATACGCATGATCAGTTCTTC. Its protein product is CASSLAGSPDTHDQFF. The chain employs TRBV7-8 and TRBJ2-1; D gene unclear. Germline CDR1 reads SGHVS; CDR2 reads FQNEAQ. CDR3 length: 16 residues.

As regards this clonotype: The junction shows a germline mismatch at one end, possibly a read error. This sequence joins TRBV7-6 and TRBJ2-3; TRBD1 or TRBD2 may be the D gene (5 bases each). The CDR3 contains 14 residues. Germline V gives CDR1 SGHVS, CDR2 FNYEAQ. CDR3 in amino acids: CASSSDGAPEPLHF. The DNA of the CDR3 is TGTGCCAGCAGTTCGGACGGGGCTCCCGAACCCCTCCATTTT.